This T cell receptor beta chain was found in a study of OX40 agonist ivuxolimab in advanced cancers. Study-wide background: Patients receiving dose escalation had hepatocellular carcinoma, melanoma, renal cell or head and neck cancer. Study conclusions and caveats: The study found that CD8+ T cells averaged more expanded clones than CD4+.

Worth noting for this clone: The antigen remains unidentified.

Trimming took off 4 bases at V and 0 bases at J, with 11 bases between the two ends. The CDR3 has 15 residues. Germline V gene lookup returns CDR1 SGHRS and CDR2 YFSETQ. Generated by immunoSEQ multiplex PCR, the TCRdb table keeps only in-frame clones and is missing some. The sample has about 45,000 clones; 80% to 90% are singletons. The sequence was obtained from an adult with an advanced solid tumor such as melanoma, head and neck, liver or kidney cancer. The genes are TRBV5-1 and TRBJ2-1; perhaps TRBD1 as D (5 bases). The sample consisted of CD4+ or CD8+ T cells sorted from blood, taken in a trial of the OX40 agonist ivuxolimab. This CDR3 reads CASSPQVGSYNEQFF. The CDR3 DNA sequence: TGCGCCAGCAGCCCACAGGTGGGCTCCTACAATGAGCAGTTCTTC.